The clone carrying this T cell receptor (beta chain) turned up a few times. Its matching antigen is unknown. The ends lost 5 bases at V and 5 bases at J; junction bases unmatched: 7. CDR1 and CDR2 from the germline V gene are MDHEN and SYDVKM. CDR3 size: 14 residues. The source of the sample is a study of T-cell reconstitution after alpha-beta-depleted transplantation in children. Findings and caveats of the study: In patients about two months after transplant, alpha-beta T cells reportedly arose from several hundred expanded graft clones. Recipient T cells and thymic progenitors that survived gave rise to the high TCRbeta diversity observed at day 60 in some patients. It was newly produced T cells that mostly accounted for T-cell counts and diversity one year after transplant.

TCRbeta library preparation incorporated unique molecular identifiers. TCRdb re-derived calls from the PCR reads in MiXCR, one entry per CDR3 protein. The sample shows about 1,000,000 distinct CDR3 sequences, about 29% of them seen only once. The sample in question was PBMCs, mostly from graft donor cells, obtained 360 days after TCRalphabeta/CD19-depleted stem cell transplant. This clonotype was obtained from a boy under two years old who had a stem cell transplant for SCID, so the T cells may come from the graft donor. This rearrangement joins TRBV28 to TRBJ2-5, with 8 bases identical to TRBD2. CDR3 region: CASSPPGLEETQYF. In DNA, the CDR3 is TGTGCCAGCAGTCCACCGGGACTAGAGGAGACCCAGTACTTC. Full variable domain (rest looked up from reference TRBV28 and TRBJ2-5): DVKVTQSSRYLVKRTGEKVFLECVQDMDHENMFWYRQDPGLGLRLIYFSYDVKMKEKGDIPEGYSVSREKKERFSLILESASTNQTSMYLCASSPPGLEETQYFGPGTRLLVL.